These T cell receptor beta chains were read from a single sample in a study of cytomegalovirus exposure and HLA in healthy donors. The assay was immunoSEQ multiplex PCR, and TCRdb's table has in-frame clones only and misses some. The table has more than 85,000 clones, 80% to 90% seen once. Material for sequencing was PBMCs. These receptors all stem from a woman younger than 30 in good health and CMV-seronegative. The CDR3 runs from the conserved cysteine through the conserved F or W. The D gene is left open where the match is weak.

v_call	d_call	j_call	cdr3_nt	cdr3_aa
TRBV28	.	TRBJ1-5	TGTGCCAGCAGTTCCCGACAAGGCAATCAGCCCCAGCATTTT	CASSSRQGNQPQHF
TRBV6-1	.	TRBJ1-2	TGTGCCAGCAGTGAGGCAGGGATTCCCTATGGCTACACCTTC	CASSEAGIPYGYTF
TRBV7-9	TRBD1	TRBJ1-2	TGTGCCAGCAGCTTCGGGACAGGGGTGAACACCTTC	CASSFGTGVNTF
TRBV5-4	TRBD2	TRBJ2-5	TGTGCCAGCAGCTTTGGGACTAGCGGGAGTCAAGAGACCCAGTACTTC	CASSFGTSGSQETQYF
TRBV7-9	TRBD1	TRBJ2-7	TGTGCCAGCAGCTTATCGGTCCGGGGACAGGGGTGGTACGAGCAGTACTTC	CASSLSVRGQGWYEQYF
TRBV5-6	TRBD1	TRBJ1-2	TGTGCCAGCAGCCCCGGGACAGGGCGTCAATATGGCTACACCTTC	CASSPGTGRQYGYTF
TRBV19	.	TRBJ1-3	TGTGCCAGTAACAGGGAAAACTCTGGAAACACCATATATTTT	CASNRENSGNTIYF
TRBV29-1	.	TRBJ1-2	TGCAGCGTTGAAACCCAGGGTGCTAACTATGGCTACACCTTC	CSVETQGANYGYTF
TRBV10-3	TRBD1	TRBJ2-7	TGTGCCATCAGTGAGTCGGACAGGGTGTTCTACGAGCAGTACTTC	CAISESDRVFYEQYF
TRBV28	TRBD1	TRBJ1-1	TGTGCCAGCATTAATTCTGGCTTGACAGGGGGGCGCGGCACTGAAGCTTTCTTT	CASINSGLTGGRGTEAFF
TRBV4-1	TRBD1	TRBJ2-5	TGCGCCAGCAGCCAAGGGCCAGGGGGCTTGTCGTACTTC	CASSQGPGGLSYF